These T cell receptor beta chains were read from a single sample in a study of blood T cell repertoires in COVID-19. The repertoire was sequenced with immunoSEQ multiplex PCR; TCRdb's copy has only in-frame clones and lacks some. Here the sample spans a few hundred thousand clones, 80% to 90% being singletons. Sequences were obtained from PBMCs or T cells enriched from blood (not recorded which). The receptors shown here come from a man aged 18 to 29 who had recovered from COVID-19. CDR3s include the opening cysteine and the closing phenylalanine or tryptophan. The order of the fields is D gene, V gene, J gene, clone size, CDR3 length, CDR3 DNA, CDR3 protein. D genes are given only for firm matches. Some rows mark clone size as missing; the rest say once, few, many or name a class of expanded clone.

.	TRBV7-2	TRBJ1-3	.	14	TGTGCCAGCAGCCCAGGCCCCTCTGGAAACACCATATATTTT	CASSPGPSGNTIYF
TRBD1	TRBV3-1/TRBV3-2	TRBJ2-7	.	14	TGTGCCAGCAGCCCTTCGGGACAGGGGGGCGAGCAGTACTTC	CASSPSGQGGEQYF
.	TRBV7-9	TRBJ1-6	.	15	TGTGCCAGCACCTCCAGGGAGGCGAATAATTCACCCCTCCACTTT	CASTSREANNSPLHF
.	TRBV7-9	TRBJ2-7	.	14	TGTGCCAGCAGCTTCAAAGGGGATCTGTCCGAGCAGTACTTC	CASSFKGDLSEQYF
.	TRBV7-2	TRBJ1-5	once	13	TGTGCCAGCAGCGCCAAGACCGCGGGGACCCAGCATTTT	CASSAKTAGTQHF
TRBD2	TRBV6-5	TRBJ2-1	.	14	TGTGCCAGCAGCCTTAGCGGGAGTTGGAATGAGCAGTTCTTC	CASSLSGSWNEQFF
TRBD1	TRBV11-3	TRBJ2-7	.	15	TGTGCCAGCAGCTTAGGGGGGACAGGGTCAGACGAGCAGTACTTC	CASSLGGTGSDEQYF
.	TRBV5-1	TRBJ2-7	.	14	TGCGCCAGCAGCTTGCGATCAGGGCTTCAAGAGCAGTACTTC	CASSLRSGLQEQYF
TRBD1	TRBV10-1	TRBJ1-2	.	15	TGCGCCAGCAGTACAGGGGCCGTACTCGGCTATGGCTACACCTTC	CASSTGAVLGYGYTF
TRBD2	TRBV9	TRBJ2-2	.	13	TGTGCCAGCAGCATGGGAGGGGCCGGGGAGCTGTTTTTT	CASSMGGAGELFF
.	TRBV11-3	TRBJ2-7	.	15	TGTGCCAGCAGCTTAGGCGGCGGGGACTCCTACGAGCAGTACTTC	CASSLGGGDSYEQYF
.	TRBV7-9	TRBJ2-5	.	12	TGTGCCAGCAGCCCTACCGAAGAGACCCAGTACTTC	CASSPTEETQYF
TRBD1	TRBV9	TRBJ2-1	.	15	TGTGCCAGCAGCGTAGAAGGACAGGGGGCCGGGGAGCAGTTCTTC	CASSVEGQGAGEQFF
.	TRBV10-2	TRBJ2-5	.	15	TGCGCCAGCAGTGAGGATCCGGGGAATCAAGAGACCCAGTACTTC	CASSEDPGNQETQYF
.	TRBV19	TRBJ1-5	.	15	TGTGCCAGTTCCACGACAGTAAATAGCAATCAGCCCCAGCATTTT	CASSTTVNSNQPQHF
TRBD2	TRBV28	TRBJ2-7	.	14	TGTGCCAGCAGTTTACAAGCGGGAGCACGCGAGCAGTACTTC	CASSLQAGAREQYF
.	TRBV3-1/TRBV3-2	TRBJ1-2	.	16	TGTGCCAGCAGCCAAGACCCCCCCGGAGGACACTATGGCTACACCTTC	CASSQDPPGGHYGYTF
TRBD2	TRBV25-1	TRBJ2-7	once	15	TGTGCCAGCAGTAATCTAGCGGGGGTAGCCTACGAGCAGTACTTC	CASSNLAGVAYEQYF
.	TRBV27	TRBJ1-2	.	13	TGTGCCAGCAGATCCAGTCGGAGGAAGGGCTACACCTTC	CASRSSRRKGYTF
.	TRBV4-1	TRBJ1-2	.	15	TGCGCCAGCAGCTCCCCTGGGGGCTCAGGCTATGGCTACACCTTC	CASSSPGGSGYGYTF
.	TRBV7-9	TRBJ1-4	.	16	TGTGCCAGCAGCTTAGTACAGAACTCCGTTAATGAAAAACTGTTTTTT	CASSLVQNSVNEKLFF
.	TRBV6-2/TRBV6-3	TRBJ1-5	.	13	TGTGCCAGCAGCCAGTGGGGGGATCAGCCCCAGCATTTT	CASSQWGDQPQHF
TRBD1	TRBV27	TRBJ1-6	.	14	TGTGCCAGCAGGGTAAACAGGGGGTTGTCACCCCTCCACTTT	CASRVNRGLSPLHF
.	TRBV28	TRBJ2-6	.	16	TGTGCCAGCTCTTGGGGGGACCACTCTGGGGCCAACGTCCTGACTTTC	CASSWGDHSGANVLTF
.	TRBV6-4	TRBJ1-2	.	19	TGTGCCAGCAGTGACTGGGTGGCAAGGTACGCCGACTTAATCTATGGCTACACCTTC	CASSDWVARYADLIYGYTF
.	TRBV28	TRBJ2-7	.	17	TGTGCCAGCAGTTTCCCCCCTCTATCGGGATCCTACTACGAGCAGTACTTC	CASSFPPLSGSYYEQYF
.	TRBV2	TRBJ2-7	.	15	TGTGCCAGCAGCAGAATACCGGGACAATCCTACGAGCAGTACTTC	CASSRIPGQSYEQYF
.	TRBV29-1	TRBJ2-2	.	15	TGCAGCGCCATTGGGGGGTCCGCCGGGGTCGGGGAGCTGTTTTTT	CSAIGGSAGVGELFF
.	TRBV24-1	TRBJ2-3	.	16	TGTGCCACCAGTGATAAAGGGAGACCTAGCACAGATACGCAGTATTTT	CATSDKGRPSTDTQYF
.	TRBV23-1	TRBJ2-7	.	13	TGCGCCAGCAGTCAATCGAAACGGTCCAGGGGGTACTTC	CASSQSKRSRGYF
.	TRBV7-9	TRBJ1-2	few	14	TGTGCCAGCAGCTTGACAGCTTCTAACTATGGCTACACCTTC	CASSLTASNYGYTF
TRBD2	TRBV7-9	TRBJ2-1	.	14	TGTGCCAGCAGCTTTCAAGCTAGCGGGAATGAGCAGTTCTTC	CASSFQASGNEQFF
TRBD2	TRBV7-9	TRBJ2-3	.	15	TGTGCCAGCAGCTTGACTAGCGGGAGCACAGATACGCAGTATTTT	CASSLTSGSTDTQYF
.	TRBV7-6	TRBJ2-7	.	16	TGTGCCAGCAGCCCCATACAGACAACTTTAACCTACGAGCAGTACTTC	CASSPIQTTLTYEQYF